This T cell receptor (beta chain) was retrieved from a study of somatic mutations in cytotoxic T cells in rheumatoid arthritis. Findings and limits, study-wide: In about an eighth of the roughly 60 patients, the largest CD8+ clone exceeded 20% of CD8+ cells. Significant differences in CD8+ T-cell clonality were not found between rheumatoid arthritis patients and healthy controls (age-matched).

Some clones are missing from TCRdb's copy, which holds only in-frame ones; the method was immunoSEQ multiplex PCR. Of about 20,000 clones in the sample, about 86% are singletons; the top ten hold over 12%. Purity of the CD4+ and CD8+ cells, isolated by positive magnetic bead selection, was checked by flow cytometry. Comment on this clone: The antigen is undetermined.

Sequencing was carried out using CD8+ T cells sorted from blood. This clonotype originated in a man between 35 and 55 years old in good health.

CDR3: CASSYGSGVGNEQFF. The CDR3 DNA follows: TGTGCCAGCAGTTATGGTAGCGGGGTCGGTAATGAGCAGTTCTTC. This sequence joins TRBV27 and TRBJ2-1; 8 bases are a match to TRBD2. V trimming: 4 bases; J trimming: 7 bases; junction bases outside the gene matches: 9. The germline V gene encodes CDR1 MNHEY and CDR2 SMNVEV (reference sequence). This CDR3 region has 15 residues.